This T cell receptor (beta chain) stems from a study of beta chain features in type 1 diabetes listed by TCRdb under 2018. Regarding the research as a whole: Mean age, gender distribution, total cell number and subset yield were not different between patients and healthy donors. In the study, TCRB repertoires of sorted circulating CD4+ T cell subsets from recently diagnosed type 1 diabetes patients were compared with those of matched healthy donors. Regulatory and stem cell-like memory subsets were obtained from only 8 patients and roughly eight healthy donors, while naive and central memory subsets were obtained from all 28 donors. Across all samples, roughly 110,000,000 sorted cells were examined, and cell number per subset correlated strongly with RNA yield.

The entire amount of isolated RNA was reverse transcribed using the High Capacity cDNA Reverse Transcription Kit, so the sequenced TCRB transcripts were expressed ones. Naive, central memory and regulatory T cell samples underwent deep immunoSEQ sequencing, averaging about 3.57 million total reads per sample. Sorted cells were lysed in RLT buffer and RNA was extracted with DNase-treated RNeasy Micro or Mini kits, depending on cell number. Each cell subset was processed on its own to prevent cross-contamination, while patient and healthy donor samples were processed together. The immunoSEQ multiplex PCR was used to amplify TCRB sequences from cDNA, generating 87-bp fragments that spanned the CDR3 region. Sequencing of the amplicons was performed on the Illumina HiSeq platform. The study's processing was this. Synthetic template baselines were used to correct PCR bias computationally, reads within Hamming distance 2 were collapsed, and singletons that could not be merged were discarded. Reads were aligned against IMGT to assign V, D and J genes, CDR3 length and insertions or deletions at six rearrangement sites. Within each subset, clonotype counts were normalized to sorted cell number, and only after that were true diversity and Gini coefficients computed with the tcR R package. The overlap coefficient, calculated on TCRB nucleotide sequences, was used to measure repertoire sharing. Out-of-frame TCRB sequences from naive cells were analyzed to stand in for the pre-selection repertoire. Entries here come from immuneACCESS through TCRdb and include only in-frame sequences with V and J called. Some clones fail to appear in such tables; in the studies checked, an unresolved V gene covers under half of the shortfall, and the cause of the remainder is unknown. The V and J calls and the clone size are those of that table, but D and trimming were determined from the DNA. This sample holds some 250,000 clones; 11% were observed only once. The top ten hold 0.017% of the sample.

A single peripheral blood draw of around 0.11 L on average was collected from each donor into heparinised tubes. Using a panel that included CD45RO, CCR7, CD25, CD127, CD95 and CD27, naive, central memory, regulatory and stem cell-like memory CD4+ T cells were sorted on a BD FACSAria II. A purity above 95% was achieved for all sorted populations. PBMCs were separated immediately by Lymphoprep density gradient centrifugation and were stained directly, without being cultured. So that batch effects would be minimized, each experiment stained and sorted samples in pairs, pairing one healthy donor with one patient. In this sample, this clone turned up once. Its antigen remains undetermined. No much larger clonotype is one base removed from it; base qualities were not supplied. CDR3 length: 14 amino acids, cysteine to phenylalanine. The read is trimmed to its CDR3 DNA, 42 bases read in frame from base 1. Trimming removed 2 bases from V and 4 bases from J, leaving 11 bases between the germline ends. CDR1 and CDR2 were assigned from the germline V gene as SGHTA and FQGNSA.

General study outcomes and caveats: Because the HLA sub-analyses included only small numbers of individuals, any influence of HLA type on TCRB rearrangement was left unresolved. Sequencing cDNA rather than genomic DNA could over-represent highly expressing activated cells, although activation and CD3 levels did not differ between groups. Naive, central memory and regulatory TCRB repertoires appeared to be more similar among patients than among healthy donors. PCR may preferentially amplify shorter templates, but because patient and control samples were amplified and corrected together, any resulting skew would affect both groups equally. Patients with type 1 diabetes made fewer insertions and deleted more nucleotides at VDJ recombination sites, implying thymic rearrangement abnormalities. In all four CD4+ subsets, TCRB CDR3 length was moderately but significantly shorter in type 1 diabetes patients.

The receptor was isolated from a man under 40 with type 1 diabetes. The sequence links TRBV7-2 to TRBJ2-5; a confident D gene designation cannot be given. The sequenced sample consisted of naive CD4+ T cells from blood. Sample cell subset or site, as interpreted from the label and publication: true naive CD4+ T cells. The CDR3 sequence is CASSLNELSETQYF. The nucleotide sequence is TGTGCCAGCAGCTTAAACGAGCTGTCAGAGACCCAGTACTTC.